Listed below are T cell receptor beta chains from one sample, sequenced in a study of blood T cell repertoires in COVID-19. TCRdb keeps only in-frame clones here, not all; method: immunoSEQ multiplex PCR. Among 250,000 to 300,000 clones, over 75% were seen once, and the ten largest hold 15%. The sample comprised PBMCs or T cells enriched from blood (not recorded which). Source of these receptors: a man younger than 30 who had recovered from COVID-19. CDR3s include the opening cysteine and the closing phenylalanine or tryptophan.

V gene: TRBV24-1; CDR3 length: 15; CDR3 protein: CATSDGGLGNQPQHF
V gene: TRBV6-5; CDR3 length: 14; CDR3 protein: CASRTGVANTEAFF
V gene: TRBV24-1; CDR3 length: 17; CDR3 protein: CATSDLRTGTGNQPQHF
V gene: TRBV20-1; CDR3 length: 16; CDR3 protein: CSASPTGTGGFSEQFF
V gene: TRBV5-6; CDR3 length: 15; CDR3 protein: CASSDGTANTGELFF
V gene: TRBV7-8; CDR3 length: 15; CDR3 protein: CASSLSQASFYGYTF
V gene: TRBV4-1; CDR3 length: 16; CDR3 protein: CASSQGTGQDYYGYTF
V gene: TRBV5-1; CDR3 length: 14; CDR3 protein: CASSVTGVTEKLFF
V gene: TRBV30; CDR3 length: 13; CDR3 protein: CAWTLRTGWGYTF
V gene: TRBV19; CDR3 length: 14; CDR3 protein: CASSSTGGGQPQHF